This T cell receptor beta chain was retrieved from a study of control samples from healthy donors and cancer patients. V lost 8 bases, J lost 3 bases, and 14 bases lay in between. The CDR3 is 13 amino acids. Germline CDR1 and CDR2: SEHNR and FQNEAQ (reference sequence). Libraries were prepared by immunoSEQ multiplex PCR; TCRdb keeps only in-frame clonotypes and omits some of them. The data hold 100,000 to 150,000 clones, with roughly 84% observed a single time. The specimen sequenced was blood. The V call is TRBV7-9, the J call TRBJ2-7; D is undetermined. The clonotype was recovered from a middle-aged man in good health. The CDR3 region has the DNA TGTGCCAGCTCTTCAGTAGGCGACTACGAGCAGTACTTC. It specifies CASSSVGDYEQYF.